The 30 T cell receptor beta chains listed next were all sequenced from one sample in a study of molecular identifiers for immune sequencing clone quantification. TCRdb re-called the PCR reads with MiXCR, one entry per CDR3 protein. The sample holds roughly 630,000 distinct CDR3 sequences, approximately 24% seen once. Sequences were obtained from naive CD8+ T cells from blood, with Jurkat cell RNA spiked in. Subset in this sample: FACS-sorted CD8+CD4-CCR7+CD45RA+ naive T cells. The receptors were gathered from a human donor in good health. Some libraries in this study had Jurkat cell RNA spiked in.

About this clonotype itself: A clone one base away is much larger, so this may be a read error. The chain joins TRBV2 to TRBJ1-5, with 10 bases aligning to TRBD1. The CDR3 length is 17 residues. Germline lookup yields CDR1 SNHLY and CDR2 FYNNEI. The J segment lost 2 bases and the V segment lost 5 bases, leaving 9 bases of the junction unmatched. CDR3 sequence: CASSPIRDRGGNQPQHF. The CDR3 region has the DNA TGTGCCAGCAGTCCAATCCGGGACAGGGGTGGCAATCAGCCCCAGCATTTT. Together with reference TRBV2 and TRBJ1-5, the CDR3 gives the full variable domain: EPEVTQTPSHQVTQMGQEVILRCVPISNHLYFYWYRQILGQKVEFLVSFYNNEISEKSEIFDDQFSVERPDGSNFTLKIRSTKLEDSAMYFCASSPIRDRGGNQPQHFGDGTRLSIL.

V gene TRBV4-3 combines with J gene TRBJ2-1; 13 nucleotides line up with TRBD2. CDR1 and CDR2 from the germline V gene are LGHNA and YSLEER. The CDR3 totals 15 residues. The J segment lost 8 bases and the V segment lost 2 bases, leaving 3 bases of the junction unmatched. The CDR3 protein is CASSQTSGRAYEQFF. The CDR3, as DNA: TGCGCCAGCAGCCAAACTAGCGGGAGGGCTTATGAGCAGTTCTTC.

The genes are TRBV12-3 or TRBV12-4 and TRBJ2-5; D is uncertain. The CDR3 spans 14 residues. V lost 0 bases and J 5 bases, leaving 10 bases between the germline ends. CDR3 sequence reads: CASSLAGRTETQYF. In nucleotides, the CDR3 is TGTGCCAGCAGTTTAGCAGGCCGTACGGAGACCCAGTACTTC.

This clonotype was found many times. The gene calls are TRBV11-2 and TRBJ2-1; 7 positions agree with TRBD2. The CDR3 contains 18 residues. V shed 2 bases, J shed 4 bases, and the junction held 14 bases outside the gene matches. CDR1 and CDR2 (germline): SGHAT, FQNNGV. The CDR3 reads CASSLKGSGLPLYNEQFF. The CDR3 DNA reads as TGTGCCAGCAGCTTAAAGGGTAGCGGGCTCCCTTTGTACAATGAGCAGTTCTTC.

The chain links TRBV7-9 to TRBJ1-2, with TRBD1 matching over 12 bases. Losses at the gene ends were 5 bases for V and 6 bases for J; bases not matched to a gene: 4. Germline V gene data show CDR1 as SEHNR and CDR2 as FQNEAQ (reference sequence). This CDR3 has 14 residues. The CDR3 here is CASSPGQGANGYTF. In nucleotides, the CDR3 is TGTGCCAGCAGCCCGGGACAGGGGGCGAATGGCTACACCTTC. The full variable domain, with the rest looked up from reference TRBV7-9 and TRBJ1-2, is DTGVSQNPRHKITKRGQNVTFRCDPISEHNRLYWYRQTLGQGPEFLTYFQNEAQLEKSRLLSDRFSAERPKGSFSTLEIQRTEQGDSAMYLCASSPGQGANGYTFGSGTRLTVV.

This clonotype was recorded many times. J is TRBJ2-7 and V is TRBV4-3; possibly TRBD1 or TRBD2 for D (6 bases each). The V end was cut by 0 bases, the J end by 6 bases, with 18 bases between. This CDR3 is 16 amino acids long. Germline loops: CDR1 LGHNA, CDR2 YSLEER. CDR3 loop: CASSQDPGAQRSEQYF. Here the CDR3 DNA reads TGCGCCAGCAGCCAAGATCCGGGGGCGCAACGATCCGAGCAGTACTTC.

In regard to this clonotype: One base away lies a much larger clone, so this may be a sequencing read error. The rearrangement links TRBV25-1 to TRBJ2-4; 8 bases match TRBD1. This CDR3 is 15 amino acids long. CDR1 is MGHDK, CDR2 SYGVNS, per germline. As DNA, the CDR3 is TGTGCCAGCAGTGAGGCAGGGGGCGGCAAAAACGTTCAGTACTTC. As protein: CASSEAGGGKNVQYF.

This clonotype was counted many times. This chain uses TRBV24-1 with TRBJ2-3; 10 positions match TRBD1. This CDR3 is built from 14 residues. V shed 3 bases, J shed 4 bases, and the junction held 0 bases outside the gene matches. Per the germline V gene, CDR1 is KGHDR and CDR2 is SFDVKD. The DNA of the CDR3 is TGTGCCACCAGTGATGGACAGGGGGCAGATACGCAGTATTTT. Protein product: CATSDGQGADTQYF.

This clonotype showed up just a few times. This sequence joins TRBV30 and TRBJ2-1, with 8 nucleotides matching TRBD1. J lost 0 bases, V lost 5 bases, and 18 bases had no gene match. The CDR3 covers 19 residues. Germline V lookup: CDR1 GTSNPN, CDR2 SVGIG (reference sequence). CDR3 loop: CAWSDFGGQVTFSYNEQFF. The CDR3 nucleotides read TGTGCCTGGTCTGATTTCGGGGGACAGGTCACCTTCTCCTACAATGAGCAGTTCTTC.

This clonotype was detected ten times or more. The chain recombines TRBV12-3 or TRBV12-4 with TRBJ1-2; no clear D gene. Trimming removed 5 bases from V and 2 bases from J, with 15 bases in between. The CDR3 loop spans 15 amino acids. CDR3 amino acids: CASSPRRTGNYGYTF. The CDR3 nucleotides are TGTGCCAGCAGTCCCCGGAGGACGGGAAACTATGGCTACACCTTC.

In its sample, this clonotype was seen many times. This sequence joins TRBV23-1 and TRBJ2-3; TRBD2 matches at 7 bases. TRBV23-1 is recorded as an ORF, its role being uncertain. The CDR3 sequence is 16 residues long. The V gene end was trimmed by 10 bases and the J gene end by 1 base; junction bases not matched to a gene: 14. CDR3 DNA: TGCGCCAACATCCGGGGGGAGTCTAGCGGCACAGATACGCAGTATTTT. Encoded protein: CANIRGESSGTDTQYF.

This clonotype showed up just a few times. J is TRBJ2-5 and V is TRBV7-6, with D perhaps being TRBD1 or TRBD2 (5 bases each). V lost 1 base and J lost 4, with 13 bases in between. The CDR3 extends over 15 amino acids. The germline CDR1 and CDR2 sequences are SGHVS and FNYEAQ. The CDR3 nucleotides are TGTGCCAGCAGCTTAGATTCGGGACCCAGAGAGACCCAGTACTTC. Translating it yields CASSLDSGPRETQYF.

This clonotype was seen a single time. A read error may be the cause here, since a much bigger clone is one base away. The chain couples TRBV6-2 or TRBV6-3 to TRBJ2-5; D is perhaps TRBD1 (6 bases). CDR3 length: 14 residues. The V gene's germline CDR1 is MNHEY and CDR2 SVGEGT. DNA of the CDR3: TGTGCCAGCAGTTCCGGACAGCCTCAAGAGACCCCGTACTTC. As protein: CASSSGQPQETPYF.

As regards this clonotype: A clone one base away is much larger, so this may be a read error. This chain joins TRBV20-1 and TRBJ2-3; 8 bases line up with TRBD2. Germline lookup yields CDR1 DFQATT and CDR2 SNEGSKA (reference sequence). Losses at the gene ends were 0 bases for V and 4 bases for J; bases not matched to a gene: 18. The CDR3 consists of 19 residues. The CDR3 protein is CSARDFLGGGQTSADTQYF. DNA of the CDR3: TGCAGTGCTAGAGATTTTTTGGGTGGGGGGCAGACTAGCGCAGATACGCAGTATTTT.

This clonotype was seen a handful of times. V is TRBV30 and J is TRBJ2-1; the D gene is possibly TRBD2 (5 bases). In germline, CDR1 is GTSNPN, CDR2 SVGIG (reference sequence). This CDR3 is built from 15 residues. V was pared by 1 base and J by 0 bases, with 10 bases between. The CDR3 sequence: CAWSAEGSSYNEQFF. The CDR3 DNA reads TGTGCCTGGAGTGCGGAAGGGAGCTCCTACAATGAGCAGTTCTTC.

This clonotype was seen at least ten times. The J gene is TRBJ2-7, the V gene TRBV5-6; TRBD1 aligns across 7 bases. There are 13 residues in the CDR3. Germline-derived CDR1 and CDR2 are SGHDT and YYEEEE. V dropped 7 bases and J dropped 1; count of bases not matched to a gene: 5. CDR3 nucleotide sequence: TGTGCCAGCGGCGTGACAGGGTCCTACGAGCAGTACTTC. It specifies CASGVTGSYEQYF.

This clonotype was detected ten times or more. This rearrangement joins TRBV7-6 to TRBJ1-1, with 7 bases identical to TRBD1. This CDR3 is built from 13 residues. Germline V gene data show CDR1 as SGHVS and CDR2 as FNYEAQ. V shed 4 bases and J 4 bases; nucleotides not matched to a gene: 3. The CDR3 coding sequence is TGTGCCAGCAGCTCCAAGGGGGCCACTGAAGCTTTCTTT. Protein sequence: CASSSKGATEAFF. Together with reference TRBV7-6 and TRBJ1-1, the CDR3 gives the full variable domain: GAGVSQSPRYKVTKRGQDVALRCDPISGHVSLYWYRQALGQGPEFLTYFNYEAQQDKSGLPNDRFSAERPEGSISTLTIQRTEQRDSAMYRCASSSKGATEAFFGQGTRLTVV.

This chain connects TRBV5-1 to TRBJ2-7; D is possibly TRBD2 (6 bases). Trimming took off 0 bases at V and 0 bases at J, with 13 bases between the two ends. The CDR3 extends over 16 amino acids. CDR1 is SGHRS and CDR2 is YFSETQ in the germline V gene. The CDR3 protein is CASSLAGGILSYEQYF. The CDR3 coding sequence is TGCGCCAGCAGCTTGGCCGGGGGTATTCTCTCCTACGAGCAGTACTTC. Combining the CDR3 with reference TRBV5-1 and TRBJ2-7 gives the whole variable domain KAGVTQTPRYLIKTRGQQVTLSCSPISGHRSVSWYQQTPGQGLQFLFEYFSETQRNKGNFPGRFSGRQFSNSRSEMNVSTLELGDSALYLCASSLAGGILSYEQYFGPGTRLTVT.

On this clonotype itself: Germline is not matched at one junction end, which may reflect a read error. This rearrangement joins TRBV7-9 to TRBJ1-1; 10 bases are shared with TRBD1. The germline CDR1 and CDR2 sequences are SEHNR and FQNEAQ (reference sequence). The CDR3 loop spans 15 amino acids. CDR3 sequence reads: CVSSFPGTGVLGAFF. The CDR3 bases are TGTGTCAGCAGCTTCCCCGGGACAGGGGTTTTAGGCGCTTTCTTT.

The chain uses TRBV19 and TRBJ1-1, with D unclear. Trimming cost V 5 bases and J 4 bases, with 32 bases left between them. Germline V gives CDR1 LNHDA, CDR2 SQIVND (reference sequence). This CDR3 spans 20 amino acids. The CDR3 region has the DNA TGTGCCAGTAGTGTATTAAACATGGCTTCCTTTATGCCTTGGGCCACTGAAGCTTTCTTT. This sequence encodes CASSVLNMASFMPWATEAFF.

This clonotype came up many times. The chain employs TRBV7-9 and TRBJ1-1, with TRBD1 matching 7 bases. This CDR3 has 13 residues. CDR1 and CDR2 from the germline V gene are SEHNR and FQNEAQ (reference sequence). Germline trimming cut 5 bases from V and 10 bases from J; bases unmatched to any gene: 10. CDR3 DNA: TGTGCCAGCAGCCCTCGACAGGGTTTCGGAGCTTTCTTT. Its translation: CASSPRQGFGAFF.

On this clonotype itself: A clone one base away is much larger, so this may be a read error. The chain has TRBV20-1 and TRBJ2-3; TRBD1 agrees at 9 bases. Germline-derived CDR1 and CDR2 are DFQATT and SNEGSKA (reference sequence). CDR3 length: 16 residues. V lost 0 bases to trimming and J lost 3 bases; unmatched junction nucleotides: 7. CDR3 protein: CSARDPGQGITDTQYF. CDR3 in DNA: TGCAGTGCTAGAGATCCTGGACAGGGGATAACAGATACGCAGTATTTT.

This clonotype was seen repeatedly, ten times or more. The chain joins TRBV5-6 to TRBJ1-1; tentatively, D is TRBD1 (5 bases). The V gene's germline CDR1 is SGHDT and CDR2 YYEEEE. With 6 bases removed from V and 7 bases from J, the gap between germline ends came to 13 bases. The CDR3 is 12 residues long. The CDR3 region is CASNNRGYEAFF. The CDR3 region has the DNA TGTGCCAGCAACAATCGGGGCTATGAAGCTTTCTTT.

The table lists this clonotype with many counts. J is TRBJ2-1 and V is TRBV30; the D is unclear. Germline CDR1 reads GTSNPN; CDR2 reads SVGIG (reference sequence). Trimming removed 2 bases at V and 10 bases at J, with 6 bases between. The CDR3 is made up of 10 amino acids. In DNA, the CDR3 is TGTGCCTGGAGTAGAGGAGAGCAGTTCTTC. Residues: CAWSRGEQFF.

The chain couples TRBV20-1 to TRBJ2-1, with a tentative D call TRBD2 (6 bases). V dropped 1 base and J dropped 8 bases, with 24 bases sitting between them. This CDR3 has 17 residues. CDR1 and CDR2 from the germline V gene are DFQATT and SNEGSKA (reference sequence). DNA for the CDR3: TGCAGTGCTAGAGTTTTTGGGGACCATACTAGCAGCGATGAGCAGTTCTTC. It translates to CSARVFGDHTSSDEQFF.

This clonotype has a count of ten or more. This chain joins TRBV29-1 and TRBJ1-1, with no clear D. The V gene lost 1 base and the J gene lost 4 bases, with 13 bases spanning the gap. CDR3 length: 14 residues. Germline V CDR1 and CDR2: SQVTM, ANQGSEA. This CDR3 reads CSVEGLGRATEAFF. The CDR3 region has the DNA TGCAGCGTTGAAGGTTTGGGGAGGGCCACTGAAGCTTTCTTT.

This clonotype was seen more than once but under ten times. V gene TRBV24-1 combines with J gene TRBJ2-1; D gene uncertain. Germline loops: CDR1 KGHDR, CDR2 SFDVKD. The germline V and J ends were trimmed by 5 bases and 4 bases, with 8 bases remaining between them. The CDR3 is made up of 13 amino acids. The CDR3 region has the DNA TGTGCCACCAGTGCCGCGGTATACAATGAGCAGTTCTTC. Translation: CATSAAVYNEQFF.

This clonotype has at least ten counts. The J gene is TRBJ1-1, the V gene TRBV12-3 or TRBV12-4, with D perhaps TRBD1 (6 bases). The CDR3 has 14 residues. Trimming cost V 6 bases and J 3 bases, with 14 bases left between them. CDR3 in DNA: TGTGCCAGCAGCCAGGGACACGGGGACACTGAAGCTTTCTTT. Translating it yields CASSQGHGDTEAFF.

This clonotype was recorded at least ten times. The rearrangement links TRBV25-1 to TRBJ2-7, with a possible D match to TRBD1 (5 bases). This CDR3 region has 13 residues. The germline gives CDR1 MGHDK, CDR2 SYGVNS. The V end was cut by 4 bases, the J end by 6 bases, with 13 bases between. CDR3 nucleotides: TGTGCCAGCAGTGCCCTCCCCCAGGGCGAGCAGTACTTC. Translating it yields CASSALPQGEQYF.

This clonotype occurred many times. This chain joins TRBV30 and TRBJ2-1, with D perhaps TRBD2 (5 bases). Looked up from germline, CDR1 is GTSNPN and CDR2 is SVGIG (reference sequence). The CDR3 is 12 amino acids. Trimming pared 0 bases from V and 8 bases from J, leaving 8 bases between. The DNA of the CDR3 is TGTGCCTGGAGTGTACTAGATGATGAGCAGTTCTTC. Its translation is CAWSVLDDEQFF.